Reported below is one T cell receptor beta chain. The source of the sample is a study of T-cell reconstitution after alpha-beta-depleted transplantation in children. The CDR3 covers 14 residues. Germline CDR1 is SQVTM and CDR2 is ANQGSEA. The V end was cut by 2 bases, the J end by 2 bases, with 7 bases between. Researchers prepared the TCRbeta library using unique molecular identifiers, the study reports. TCRdb used MiXCR to reprocess the PCR reads, holding one entry per CDR3 protein. There are a few hundred thousand distinct CDR3 sequences in the sample; about a sixth occur only once, and 29% lies in the top ten.

This TCR was recovered from a boy under three years old who had a stem cell transplant for Wiskott-Aldrich syndrome, so the T cells may come from the graft donor. J is TRBJ2-6 and V is TRBV29-1; a weak D match, TRBD1 (6 bases). The sample was PBMCs, mostly from graft donor cells, taken 360 days after TCRalphabeta/CD19-depleted stem cell transplant. The CDR3 DNA is TGCAGCGTTGAACCAGGGGCTGGGGCCAACGTCCTGACTTTC. This translates into CSVEPGAGANVLTF.